The entry below gives a single TCR beta chain sequence along with its context. What it binds is not known. Clones were read by immunoSEQ multiplex PCR, and TCRdb kept only the in-frame ones, dropping some. Of about 40,000 clones listed, approximately 80% are singletons. The entry originates in a study of STAT5B mutations in CD4+ large granular lymphocyte leukemia. Notes on the study in general: Without putative leukemic clones, patient CD4-sorted repertoires remained more clonal than healthy CD4+ repertoires. Higher CD4+ than CD8+ T-LGLL clonality might reflect small sample size. Top patient clones used TRBV06 genes more often: 8/27 versus 2/35 in controls.

This CDR3 contains 17 residues. V was pared by 4 bases and J by 4 bases, with 8 bases of the junction left unmatched. Germline CDR1 and CDR2: SGHRS and YFSETQ. Material for sequencing was CD4+ T cells from blood buffy coats. The origin of this receptor is a human donor in good health. This rearrangement joins TRBV5-1 to TRBJ2-3, with 14 bases aligning to TRBD2. CDR3 DNA sequence: TGCGCCAGCAGCGGGGGACTAGCGGGAGTGGAGGCAGATACGCAGTATTTT. Amino acids: CASSGGLAGVEADTQYF.